The entry below describes one T cell receptor beta chain. The antigen remains unidentified. The data stem from a study of T-cell reconstitution after alpha-beta-depleted transplantation in children. The TCRbeta library incorporated unique molecular identifiers. TCRdb analysed the PCR reads with MiXCR anew, one entry per CDR3 protein. The sample lists more than 400,000 distinct CDR3 sequences, around two fifths occurring once. Study-wide results and caveats: Where some patients showed high TCRbeta diversity at day 60, it came from recipient T cells and thymic progenitors that had survived. The study reportedly traced alpha-beta T cells about two months after transplant to several hundred expanded graft clones. T-cell counts and diversity at one year post-transplant came mainly from newly produced T cells.

There are 11 residues in the CDR3. CDR1 SQVTM and CDR2 ANQGSEA come from the germline V gene. Deletions cut 3 bases from V and 11 bases from J, with 11 bases between. This receptor was obtained from a girl aged 2-10 years with aplastic anemia, due to receive a stem cell transplant. Sequenced here: PBMCs, sampled before TCRalphabeta/CD19-depleted stem cell transplant. This chain connects TRBV29-1 to TRBJ1-5; no clear D gene. Here the CDR3 reads CSVEVEGAQHF. The CDR3 nucleotides are TGCAGCGTTGAGGTTGAAGGCGCCCAGCATTTT.